This T cell receptor beta chain was sequenced for a study of identical twins. The CDR3 totals 14 residues. Per germline, CDR1 SGHTA and CDR2 FQGNSA. V gave up 8 bases and J gave up 1 base, with 15 bases separating them. This clonotype appeared a few times. TCRdb fed the 5' RACE reads into MiXCR, producing one record per CDR3 protein. In the table there are about 700,000 distinct CDR3 sequences, approximately 9% of which are singletons. These data were likewise used in another study, on yellow fever vaccine responses in identical twins.

This receptor was obtained from a woman in her late teens or twenties in good health. The V and J genes are TRBV7-2 and TRBJ2-7, with D perhaps TRBD1 (5 bases). Sequencing input: PBMCs. The CDR3 DNA reads TGTGCCAGCGGTGTGCAGGGTGGGTCCTACGAGCAGTACTTC. Translation: CASGVQGGSYEQYF.